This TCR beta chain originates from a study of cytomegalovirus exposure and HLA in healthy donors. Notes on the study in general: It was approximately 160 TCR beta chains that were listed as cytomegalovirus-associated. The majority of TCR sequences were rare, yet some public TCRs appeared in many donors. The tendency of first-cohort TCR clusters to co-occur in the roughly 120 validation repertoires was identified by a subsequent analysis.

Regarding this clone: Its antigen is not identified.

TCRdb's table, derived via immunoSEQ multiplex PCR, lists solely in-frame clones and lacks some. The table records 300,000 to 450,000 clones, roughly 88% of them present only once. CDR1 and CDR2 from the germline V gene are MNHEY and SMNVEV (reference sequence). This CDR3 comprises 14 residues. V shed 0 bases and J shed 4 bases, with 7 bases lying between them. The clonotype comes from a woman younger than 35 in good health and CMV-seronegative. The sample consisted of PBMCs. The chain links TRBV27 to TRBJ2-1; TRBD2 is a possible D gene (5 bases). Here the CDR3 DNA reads TGTGCCAGCAGTTTATCGGACTTGTACAATGAGCAGTTCTTC. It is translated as CASSLSDLYNEQFF.